This section outlines one TCR beta chain sequence together with its context. Its antigen remains unknown. A multiplex PCR was run with 60 Vbeta primers and 13 Jbeta primers. Here immunoSEQ multiplex PCR was the method, and the copy in TCRdb shows in-frame clones only, minus some. The sample includes about 130,000 clones, approximately 80% of them seen just once. The source of the sample is a study of cytomegalovirus exposure and HLA in healthy donors. Study conclusions and caveats: A missense DCLRE1C variant was associated with V- and J-gene trimming of TCR beta chains in a later analysis, and an independent cohort replicated the association.

The CDR3 length is 12 residues. CDR1 is MNHEY, CDR2 SMNVEV, per germline (reference sequence). Trimming stripped 6 bases from V and 5 bases from J, with 10 bases between. The sequenced sample was PBMCs. The V gene is TRBV27, the J gene TRBJ2-5; TRBD2 is a possible D gene (6 bases). The TCR originated in a female donor in good health and CMV-seronegative. CDR3 coding DNA: TGTGCCAGCAGATCAGGGAGGGAGACCCAGTACTTC. This codes for CASRSGRETQYF.